This T cell receptor (beta chain) was documented in a study of blood T cell repertoires in COVID-19. The germline gives CDR1 KGHSH, CDR2 LQKENI. J lost 5 bases, V lost 0 bases, and 5 bases had no gene match. The CDR3 extends over 16 amino acids. Methods used by the authors: Using reference gene primer amplification, nucleated cell counts were estimated. Some clones are missing from TCRdb's copy, which holds only in-frame ones; the method was immunoSEQ multiplex PCR. That table supplies the V and J calls and clone size; D and trimming were determined from the DNA. The sample gives around 37,000 clones, roughly 90% of which show up once; 25% to 30% is in the top ten.

Sequenced: peripheral blood. This sequence joins TRBV18 and TRBJ2-1; the match to TRBD2 covers 9 bases. This clonotype was sampled from a man between 60 and 70 years old with active or convalescent COVID-19. This CDR3 is CASSPPTLAGNNEQFF. CDR3 sequence (DNA): TGTGCCAGCTCACCACCGACGCTAGCGGGAAACAATGAGCAGTTCTTC.